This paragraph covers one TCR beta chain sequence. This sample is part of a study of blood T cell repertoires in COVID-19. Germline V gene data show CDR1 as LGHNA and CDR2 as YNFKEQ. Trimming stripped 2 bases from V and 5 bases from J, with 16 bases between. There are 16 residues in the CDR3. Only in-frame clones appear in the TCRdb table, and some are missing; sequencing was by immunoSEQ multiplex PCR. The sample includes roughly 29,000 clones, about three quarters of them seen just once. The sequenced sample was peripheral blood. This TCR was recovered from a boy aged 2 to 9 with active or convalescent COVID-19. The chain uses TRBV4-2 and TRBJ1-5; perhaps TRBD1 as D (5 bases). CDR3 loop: CASSQRGLTGHQPQHF. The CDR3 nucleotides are TGTGCCAGCAGCCAACGGGGACTTACGGGACATCAGCCCCAGCATTTT.